This is a list of T cell receptor beta chains from one sample in a study of blood T cell repertoires in COVID-19. Measured with immunoSEQ multiplex PCR; TCRdb has only the in-frame clones, and not every one. The table lists around 200,000 clones, around 86% of them singletons. The sequencing sample was made of peripheral blood. The receptors originated from a man in his fifties or sixties with acute or convalescent COVID-19. CDR3s include the opening cysteine and the closing phenylalanine or tryptophan. The order of the fields is V gene, clone size, J gene, D gene, CDR3 protein, CDR3 DNA. The D gene is left open where the match is weak. Not every row has a clone size; where given, it reads once, few, many or a size class.

v_call: TRBV19
clone_size: NA
j_call: TRBJ1-5
d_call: NA
cdr3_aa: CASSGGTLGQPQHF
cdr3_nt: TGTGCCAGTAGTGGAGGGACGCTGGGTCAGCCCCAGCATTTT

v_call: TRBV6-5
clone_size: NA
j_call: TRBJ2-2
d_call: TRBD1
cdr3_aa: CASMRRQGLAGELFF
cdr3_nt: TGTGCCAGCATGAGGAGACAGGGGCTCGCCGGGGAGCTGTTTTTT

v_call: TRBV18
clone_size: once
j_call: TRBJ2-1
d_call: NA
cdr3_aa: CASSPPQGSSYNEQFF
cdr3_nt: TGTGCCAGCTCACCACCCCAGGGGAGCTCCTACAATGAGCAGTTCTTC

v_call: TRBV3-1/TRBV3-2
clone_size: NA
j_call: TRBJ2-1
d_call: TRBD2
cdr3_aa: CASSQGLAGNNEQFF
cdr3_nt: TGTGCCAGCAGCCAGGGACTAGCGGGGAACAATGAGCAGTTCTTC

v_call: TRBV30
clone_size: NA
j_call: TRBJ1-5
d_call: NA
cdr3_aa: CAWTGGPNQPQHF
cdr3_nt: TGTGCCTGGACCGGGGGGCCCAATCAGCCCCAGCATTTT

v_call: TRBV9
clone_size: NA
j_call: TRBJ2-5
d_call: TRBD1
cdr3_aa: CASSPRTGIETQYF
cdr3_nt: TGTGCCAGCAGCCCCAGGACAGGCATAGAGACCCAGTACTTC

v_call: TRBV5-5
clone_size: NA
j_call: TRBJ2-7
d_call: TRBD1
cdr3_aa: CASSLAFVPGQGLDEQYF
cdr3_nt: TGTGCCAGCAGCTTGGCCTTCGTTCCGGGACAGGGCTTAGACGAGCAGTACTTC

v_call: TRBV7-9
clone_size: NA
j_call: TRBJ1-2
d_call: NA
cdr3_aa: CASSLISRGYGYTF
cdr3_nt: TGTGCCAGCAGCTTAATTAGCCGGGGGTATGGCTACACCTTC

v_call: TRBV20-1
clone_size: NA
j_call: TRBJ1-2
d_call: TRBD1
cdr3_aa: CSASGTGGLVYGYTF
cdr3_nt: TGCAGTGCTAGTGGAACAGGGGGGTTAGTCTATGGCTACACCTTC

v_call: TRBV19
clone_size: NA
j_call: TRBJ1-2
d_call: NA
cdr3_aa: CASRLGGNYGYTF
cdr3_nt: TGTGCCAGTAGATTGGGGGGAAACTATGGCTACACCTTC

v_call: TRBV6-5
clone_size: once
j_call: TRBJ1-2
d_call: TRBD1
cdr3_aa: CASSLVTGDGYTF
cdr3_nt: TGTGCCAGCAGTCTCGTGACAGGGGATGGCTACACCTTC

v_call: TRBV5-4
clone_size: NA
j_call: TRBJ2-3
d_call: NA
cdr3_aa: CASSRDTDTQYF
cdr3_nt: TGTGCCAGCAGCCGGGACACAGATACGCAGTATTTT

v_call: TRBV18
clone_size: NA
j_call: TRBJ1-3
d_call: NA
cdr3_aa: CASSPTFDSGNTIYF
cdr3_nt: TGTGCCAGCTCCCCAACATTCGACTCTGGAAACACCATATATTTT

v_call: TRBV27
clone_size: NA
j_call: TRBJ2-1
d_call: NA
cdr3_aa: CASSPRVNEQFF
cdr3_nt: TGTGCCAGCAGTCCAAGAGTCAATGAGCAGTTCTTC

v_call: TRBV19
clone_size: NA
j_call: TRBJ1-5
d_call: TRBD1
cdr3_aa: CASSSGVGQGRRQPQHF
cdr3_nt: TGTGCCAGTAGTAGCGGGGTCGGACAGGGGCGAAGGCAGCCCCAGCATTTT

v_call: TRBV5-1
clone_size: few
j_call: TRBJ1-4
d_call: TRBD1
cdr3_aa: CASSVQGRGNEKLFF
cdr3_nt: TGCGCCAGCAGCGTACAGGGGCGGGGTAATGAAAAACTGTTTTTT

v_call: TRBV30
clone_size: NA
j_call: TRBJ1-2
d_call: TRBD1
cdr3_aa: CAWGDRNYGYTF
cdr3_nt: TGTGCCTGGGGGGACAGAAACTATGGCTACACCTTC

v_call: TRBV18
clone_size: NA
j_call: TRBJ2-4
d_call: NA
cdr3_aa: CASSPKVGEEKYF
cdr3_nt: TGTGCCAGCTCACCTAAAGTTGGAGAAGAAAAGTACTTC

v_call: TRBV7-2
clone_size: NA
j_call: TRBJ2-7
d_call: TRBD1
cdr3_aa: CASSLPGTAFYEQYF
cdr3_nt: TGTGCCAGCAGCTTACCCGGGACAGCTTTCTACGAGCAGTACTTC

v_call: TRBV6-1
clone_size: NA
j_call: TRBJ2-2
d_call: NA
cdr3_aa: CASRGQGNTGELFF
cdr3_nt: TGTGCCAGCAGGGGGCAGGGAAACACCGGGGAGCTGTTTTTT